The next 23 T cell receptor beta chains were all read from a single sample in a study of T cells in Graves' hyperthyroidism and ophthalmopathy. TCR beta CDR3 regions were amplified from RNA transcripts. When the TCR CDR3 underwent first-round RT-PCR, the HTBI primer set was used. Via MiXCR, TCRdb re-called the multiplex PCR reads, giving one row per CDR3 protein. The sample consists of about 560,000 distinct CDR3 sequences, about 45% of them appearing once. Sequences were obtained from peripheral blood or thyroid tissue (not recorded which). The receptors were sampled from a woman aged 18-29 years with Graves' hyperthyroidism.

To note about this clonotype: A much larger clone sits a single nucleotide away, making a read error possible. The genes are TRBV9 and TRBJ1-6; no firm D call. CDR3 length equals 13 residues. In germline, CDR1 is SGDLS, CDR2 YYNGEE. Trimming cost V 4 bases and J 9 bases, with 11 bases left between them. The CDR3 protein is CASSPRESSPLHF. The CDR3 DNA follows: TGTGCCAGCAGCCCCCGAGAGTCTTCACCCCTCCACTTT. Drawing the rest from reference TRBV9 and TRBJ1-6, the complete variable domain is DSGVTQTPKHLITATGQRVTLRCSPRSGDLSVYWYQQSLDQGLQFLIQYYNGEERAKGNILERFSAQQFPDLHSELNLSSLELGDSALYFCASSPRESSPLHFGNGTRLTVT.

The chain combines TRBV10-3 with TRBJ1-6; no definite D call. Per germline, CDR1 ENHRY and CDR2 SYGVKD. Trimming stripped 10 bases from V and 5 bases from J, with 18 bases between. The length of the CDR3 is 15 residues. The CDR3 nucleotides read TGTGCCAGCACCCAAGGTCCTTGGGATAATTCACCCCTCCACTTT. This codes for CASTQGPWDNSPLHF.

There are many counts of this clonotype. CDR3 DNA sequence: TGCAGCGTTGAAGGGAACACCGGGGAGCTGTTTTTT. Translating gives CSVEGNTGELFF. The rearrangement uses TRBV29-1 and TRBJ2-2; D gene uncertain. V gave up 1 base and J gave up 1 base, with 1 base separating them. Germline lookup yields CDR1 SQVTM and CDR2 ANQGSEA. This CDR3 has 12 residues.

This clonotype was counted ten times or more. CDR3 region: CASSLDLGGYEQYF. The CDR3 nucleotides read TGTGCCAGCAGCTTAGACCTGGGGGGCTACGAGCAGTACTTC. This chain uses TRBV7-2 with TRBJ2-7; tentative D call: TRBD2 (6 bases). The length of the CDR3 is 14 residues. Germline values: CDR1 SGHTA, CDR2 FQGNSA. Trimming cost V 1 base and J 3 bases, with 10 bases left between them.

This clonotype was seen ten or more times. The V call is TRBV20-1, the J call TRBJ1-2, with TRBD1 identical over 7 bases. The trim removed 6 bases at V and 7 bases at J, leaving 8 bases unmatched. CDR3 length: 12 residues. CDR1 is DFQATT and CDR2 is SNEGSKA in the germline V gene (reference sequence). CDR3 coding DNA: TGCAGTGCCGGGACGGGACAGTTTGGCTACACCTTC. Its translation: CSAGTGQFGYTF.

V gene TRBV12-5 combines with J gene TRBJ1-6; 9 bases align to TRBD1. Looked up from germline, CDR1 is LGHNT and CDR2 is FRNRAP. CDR3 size: 13 residues. Germline trimming cut 9 bases from V and 12 bases from J; bases unmatched to any gene: 9. CDR3 nucleotide sequence: TGTGCTAGCGGACAGGGGTCGCATTTACCCCTCCACTTT. Translating it yields CASGQGSHLPLHF.

This clonotype was seen more than once but under ten times. The CDR3 region is CASSIRGRYTGELFF. CDR3 in DNA: TGTGCCAGCAGTATTAGGGGCAGATATACCGGGGAGCTGTTTTTT. J is TRBJ2-2 and V is TRBV7-9; D perhaps matches TRBD1 (5 bases). The V end was cut by 6 bases, the J end by 5 bases, with 16 bases between. Germline CDR1 is SEHNR and CDR2 is FQNEAQ (reference sequence). CDR3 length: 15 amino acids.

This clonotype was detected ten times or more. This chain uses TRBV7-9 with TRBJ1-2; no reliable D call. CDR3 length equals 15 residues. The V end was cut by 5 bases, the J end by 3 bases, with 16 bases between. Germline V gene sequence: CDR1 SEHNR, CDR2 FQNEAQ (reference sequence). The CDR3 DNA follows: TGTGCCAGCAGCCCGTTGAGGCAGGCTTACTATGGCTACACCTTC. As protein: CASSPLRQAYYGYTF.

V usage is TRBV29-1 and J usage is TRBJ2-5; 8 bases align to TRBD2. Germline CDR1 and CDR2: SQVTM and ANQGSEA. The CDR3 covers 14 residues. J lost 6 bases, V lost 3 bases, and 9 bases had no gene match. CDR3 coding DNA: TGCAGCGTTGACGGAGCGGGAGATGTAAAGACCCAGTACTTC. Its translation: CSVDGAGDVKTQYF.

The sample holds many counts of this clonotype. This CDR3 is CASSSYRQGSGNTIYF. The CDR3 nucleotides read TGTGCCAGCAGCTCCTACCGACAGGGAAGTGGAAACACCATATATTTT. The chain uses TRBV7-9 and TRBJ1-3; TRBD1 aligns across 7 bases. This CDR3 has 16 amino acids. J was trimmed by 3 bases and V by 4 bases; bases with no gene match: 9. The germline CDR1 and CDR2 sequences are SEHNR and FQNEAQ (reference sequence).

The chain's CDR3 is CSSTRYEQYF. CDR3 bases: TGCAGCAGCACCCGGTACGAGCAGTACTTC. J is TRBJ2-7 and V is TRBV29-1; D unclear. There are 10 residues in the CDR3. Germline V gene sequence: CDR1 SQVTM, CDR2 ANQGSEA. V was pared by 8 bases and J by 4 bases, with 9 bases between.

The J gene is TRBJ2-7, the V gene TRBV20-1, with 8 bases identical to TRBD2. With V trimmed by 1 base and J by 4 bases, 9 bases remained unmatched. This CDR3 has 15 amino acids. Germline loops: CDR1 DFQATT, CDR2 SNEGSKA (reference sequence). CDR3 DNA: TGCAGTGCTAGAGTAGGTAGCGGGATAACTTACGAGCAGTACTTC. This encodes CSARVGSGITYEQYF.

Comments on this clonotype: A much larger clone lies a single base off, so this may be a read error. The V gene is TRBV5-4, the J gene TRBJ1-1; no definite D call. Germline CDR1 SGHNT, CDR2 YYREEE (reference sequence). This CDR3 contains 15 residues. The CDR3 protein is CAGSLGLGMNTEAFF. In nucleotides, the CDR3 is TGTGCCGGCAGCTTAGGACTGGGCATGAACACTGAAGCTTTCTTT.

This chain connects TRBV11-3 to TRBJ1-2, with D possibly TRBD1 on 6 matching bases. Germline V gives CDR1 SGHNT, CDR2 YENEEA. The V end lost 0 bases, the J end lost 8 bases, and 16 bases lay between the germline ends. The CDR3 has 15 residues. CDR3 in DNA: TGTGCCAGCAGCTTAGACCCACAGGGAGCAGGCGGCTACACCTTC. It translates to CASSLDPQGAGGYTF.

This clonotype was seen a handful of times. The chain is built from TRBV6-5 and TRBJ2-7; 8 bases map to TRBD2. This CDR3 contains 14 residues. Germline CDR1 MNHEY, CDR2 SVGAGI. Trimming at V came to 3 bases and at J to 3 bases, leaving 4 bases not matched to a gene. The CDR3 region is CASSYRREVYEQYF. DNA of the CDR3: TGTGCCAGCAGTTATAGGCGGGAGGTCTACGAGCAGTACTTC.

Many counts were recorded for this clonotype. This chain joins TRBV7-8 and TRBJ1-2; 8 bases fit TRBD1. Germline CDR1 reads SGHVS; CDR2 reads FQNEAQ. Trimming took 5 bases from V and 4 from J; bases not matched to a gene: 9. The CDR3 totals 15 residues. The CDR3 DNA sequence: TGTGCCAGCAGCCACAGTAGGGACAGGTCCTATGGCTACACCTTC. It translates to CASSHSRDRSYGYTF.

This clonotype was counted ten times or more. The chain carries TRBV2 and TRBJ1-5; 7 bases align to TRBD1. The CDR3 is 14 residues long. Germline V gives CDR1 SNHLY, CDR2 FYNNEI. V was pared by 4 bases and J by 5 bases, with 5 bases of the junction left unmatched. Here the CDR3 DNA reads TGTGCCAGCAGTGGGGCCAGGGGGGATCAGCCCCAGCATTTT. This sequence encodes CASSGARGDQPQHF.

The chain is built from TRBV10-3 and TRBJ1-1, with D maybe TRBD1 (5 bases). The germline CDR1 and CDR2 sequences are ENHRY and SYGVKD. The V gene lost 11 bases and the J gene lost 0 bases, with 16 bases spanning the gap. CDR3 length: 14 residues. The CDR3 is CAVNSGQMNTEAFF. CDR3 DNA sequence: TGTGCCGTCAACTCGGGGCAAATGAACACTGAAGCTTTCTTT.

The chain combines TRBV10-2 with TRBJ1-1, with D uncertain. With 7 bases removed from V and 4 bases from J, the gap between germline ends came to 13 bases. This CDR3 has 13 residues. Per germline, CDR1 WSHSY and CDR2 SAAADI. The CDR3 loop is CASTEWGGTEAFF. The CDR3 nucleotides read TGCGCCAGCACCGAATGGGGTGGCACTGAAGCTTTCTTT.

This clonotype was counted ten times or more. The chain carries TRBV10-3 and TRBJ2-7; TRBD2 might be the D (6 bases). Trimming took off 2 bases at V and 6 bases at J, with 11 bases between the two ends. Germline V lookup: CDR1 ENHRY, CDR2 SYGVKD. CDR3 size: 13 residues. The CDR3, as DNA: TGTGCCATCAGTGAGACGGGGGTCGTCGAGCAGTACTTC. Its translation: CAISETGVVEQYF.

The V gene is TRBV29-1, the J gene TRBJ1-5; D uncertain. V was shortened by 8 bases and J by 1 base, with 12 bases between the two germline ends. Looked up from germline, CDR1 is SQVTM and CDR2 is ANQGSEA. This CDR3 is built from 13 residues. CDR3 in amino acids: CSSSPGSNQPQHF. DNA for the CDR3: TGCAGCAGTAGCCCAGGCAGCAATCAGCCCCAGCATTTT.

This rearrangement joins TRBV7-9 to TRBJ2-7; the D is unclear. Germline CDR1 is SEHNR and CDR2 is FQNEAQ (reference sequence). The CDR3 covers 13 residues. V was shortened by 6 bases and J by 5 bases, with 14 bases between the two germline ends. CDR3 protein: CASSQNSPNEQYF. DNA for the CDR3: TGTGCCAGCAGTCAGAACAGCCCTAACGAGCAGTACTTC.

This rearrangement joins TRBV2 to TRBJ1-2; D not certain. The CDR3 contains 13 residues. CDR1 and CDR2 (germline): SNHLY, FYNNEI. V was clipped by 11 bases and J by 4 bases, with 17 bases between them. Written as DNA, the CDR3 is TGTGCCTGGGTACGTAGGCTCGGCTATGGCTACACCTTC. This codes for CAWVRRLGYGYTF.